This T cell receptor (beta chain) derives from a study of control samples from healthy donors and cancer patients. The data were produced by immunoSEQ multiplex PCR, yet TCRdb's version contains in-frame clones alone and is incomplete. In the table there are 150,000 to 200,000 clones, under 96% of which are singletons. The CDR3 spans 16 residues. V dropped 2 bases and J dropped 1 base, with 14 bases sitting between them. Germline V CDR1 and CDR2: SNHLY, FYNNEI. The sequenced sample consisted of blood. The rearrangement links TRBV2 to TRBJ1-1; TRBD1 is a possible D gene (6 bases). The TCR comes from a woman aged 25 to 45 in good health. The DNA for the CDR3 is TGTGCCAGCAGTGAACCCCAGGGGCTAGGGAACACTGAAGCTTTCTTT. The encoded protein is CASSEPQGLGNTEAFF.